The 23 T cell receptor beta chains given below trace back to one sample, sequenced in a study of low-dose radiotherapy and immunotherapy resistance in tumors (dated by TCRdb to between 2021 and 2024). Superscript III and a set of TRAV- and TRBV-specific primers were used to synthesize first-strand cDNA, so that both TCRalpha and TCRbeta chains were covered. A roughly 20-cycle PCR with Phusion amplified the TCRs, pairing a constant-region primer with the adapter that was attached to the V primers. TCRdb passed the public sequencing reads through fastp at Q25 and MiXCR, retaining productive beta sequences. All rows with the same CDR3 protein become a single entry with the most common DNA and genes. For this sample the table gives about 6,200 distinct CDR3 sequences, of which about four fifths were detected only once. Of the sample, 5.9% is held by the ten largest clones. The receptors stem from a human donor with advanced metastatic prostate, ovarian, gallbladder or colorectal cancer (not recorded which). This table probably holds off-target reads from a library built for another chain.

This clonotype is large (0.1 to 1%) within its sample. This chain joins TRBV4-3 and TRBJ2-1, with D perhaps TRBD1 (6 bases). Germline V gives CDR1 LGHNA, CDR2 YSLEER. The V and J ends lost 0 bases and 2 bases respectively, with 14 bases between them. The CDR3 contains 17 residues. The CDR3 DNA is TGCGCCAGCAGCCAAGAGCAGGGGTTTGGGACCTACAATGAGCAGTTCTTC. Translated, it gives CASSQEQGFGTYNEQFF.

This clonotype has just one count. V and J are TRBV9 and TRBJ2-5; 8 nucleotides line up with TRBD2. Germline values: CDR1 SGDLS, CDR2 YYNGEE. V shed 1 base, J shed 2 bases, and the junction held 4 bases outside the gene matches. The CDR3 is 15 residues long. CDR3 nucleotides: TGTGCCAGCAGCGTAATGACGGGGGGGCAAGAGACCCAGTACTTC. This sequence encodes CASSVMTGGQETQYF. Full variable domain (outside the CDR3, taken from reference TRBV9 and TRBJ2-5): DSGVTQTPKHLITATGQRVTLRCSPRSGDLSVYWYQQSLDQGLQFLIQYYNGEERAKGNILERFSAQQFPDLHSELNLSSLELGDSALYFCASSVMTGGQETQYFGPGTRLLVL.

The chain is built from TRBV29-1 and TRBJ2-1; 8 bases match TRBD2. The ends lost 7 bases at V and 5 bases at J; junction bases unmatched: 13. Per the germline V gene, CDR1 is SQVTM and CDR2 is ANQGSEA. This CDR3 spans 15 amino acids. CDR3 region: CSADLAGILDNEQFF. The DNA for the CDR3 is TGCAGCGCCGATTTAGCGGGAATCCTTGACAATGAGCAGTTCTTC.

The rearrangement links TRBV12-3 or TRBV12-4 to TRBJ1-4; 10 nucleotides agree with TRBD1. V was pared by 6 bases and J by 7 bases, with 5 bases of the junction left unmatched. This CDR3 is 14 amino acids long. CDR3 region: CASRLGTGVEKLFF. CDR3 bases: TGTGCCAGCAGGCTTGGGACAGGGGTTGAAAAACTGTTTTTT.

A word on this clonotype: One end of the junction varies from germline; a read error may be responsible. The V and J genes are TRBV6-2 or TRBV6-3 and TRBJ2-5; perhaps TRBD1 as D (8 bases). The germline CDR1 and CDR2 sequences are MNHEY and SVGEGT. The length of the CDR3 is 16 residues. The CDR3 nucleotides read TGTGCCAGCAGCTACTGGACAGGGACTACCCAAGAGACCCAGTACTTC. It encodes CASSYWTGTTQETQYF.

The CDR3 reads CASSVGQTHNQPQHF. The DNA of the CDR3 is TGTGCCAGCAGTGTCGGCCAAACGCACAATCAGCCCCAGCATTTT. V is TRBV2 and J is TRBJ1-5; D gene uncertain. Per germline, CDR1 SNHLY and CDR2 FYNNEI. With 4 bases removed from V and 3 bases from J, the gap between germline ends came to 13 bases. The CDR3 loop spans 15 amino acids.

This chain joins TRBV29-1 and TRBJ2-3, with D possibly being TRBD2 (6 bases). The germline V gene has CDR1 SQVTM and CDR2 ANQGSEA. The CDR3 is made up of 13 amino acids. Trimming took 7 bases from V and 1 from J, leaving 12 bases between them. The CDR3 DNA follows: TGCAGCGCATCGGGAGTAGGCACAGATACGCAGTATTTT. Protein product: CSASGVGTDTQYF.

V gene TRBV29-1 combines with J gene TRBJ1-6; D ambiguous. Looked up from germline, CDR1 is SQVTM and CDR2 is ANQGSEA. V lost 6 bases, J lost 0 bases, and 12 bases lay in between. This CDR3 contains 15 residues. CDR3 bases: TGCAGCGTGACGATGGGCGACTCCTATAATTCACCCCTCCACTTT. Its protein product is CSVTMGDSYNSPLHF. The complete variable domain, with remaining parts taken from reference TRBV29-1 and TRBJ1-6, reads SAVISQKPSRDICQRGTSLTIQCQVDSQVTMMFWYRQQPGQSLTLIATANQGSEATYESGFVIDKFPISRPNLTFSTLTVSNMSPEDSSIYLCSVTMGDSYNSPLHFGNGTRLTVT.

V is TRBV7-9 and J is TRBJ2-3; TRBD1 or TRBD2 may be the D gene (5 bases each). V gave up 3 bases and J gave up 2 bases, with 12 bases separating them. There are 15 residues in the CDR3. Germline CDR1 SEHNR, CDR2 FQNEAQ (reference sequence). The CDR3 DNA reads TGTGCCAGCAGCTTGAGGGGCGTTTCCACAGATACGCAGTATTTT. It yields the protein CASSLRGVSTDTQYF. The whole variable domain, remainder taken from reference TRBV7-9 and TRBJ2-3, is DTGVSQNPRHKITKRGQNVTFRCDPISEHNRLYWYRQTLGQGPEFLTYFQNEAQLEKSRLLSDRFSAERPKGSFSTLEIQRTEQGDSAMYLCASSLRGVSTDTQYFGPGTRLTVL.

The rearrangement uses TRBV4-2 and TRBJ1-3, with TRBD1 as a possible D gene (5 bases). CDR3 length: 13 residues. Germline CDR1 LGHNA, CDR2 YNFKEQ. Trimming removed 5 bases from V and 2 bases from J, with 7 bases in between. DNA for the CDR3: TGTGCCAGCAGCGGGGGAGCTGGAAACACCATATATTTT. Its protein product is CASSGGAGNTIYF.

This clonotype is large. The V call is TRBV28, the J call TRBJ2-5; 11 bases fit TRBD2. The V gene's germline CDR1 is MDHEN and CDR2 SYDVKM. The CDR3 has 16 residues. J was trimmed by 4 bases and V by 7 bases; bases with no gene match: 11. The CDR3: CASTTTLSGRVETQYF. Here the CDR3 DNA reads TGTGCCAGCACCACCACTCTTAGCGGGAGGGTAGAGACCCAGTACTTC.

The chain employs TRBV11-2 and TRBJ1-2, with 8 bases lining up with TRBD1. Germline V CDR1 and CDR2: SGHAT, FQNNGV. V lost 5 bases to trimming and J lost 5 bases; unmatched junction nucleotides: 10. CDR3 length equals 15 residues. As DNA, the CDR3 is TGTGCCAGCAGCCAGGATACGGGACAGGTTTATGGCTACACCTTC. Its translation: CASSQDTGQVYGYTF.

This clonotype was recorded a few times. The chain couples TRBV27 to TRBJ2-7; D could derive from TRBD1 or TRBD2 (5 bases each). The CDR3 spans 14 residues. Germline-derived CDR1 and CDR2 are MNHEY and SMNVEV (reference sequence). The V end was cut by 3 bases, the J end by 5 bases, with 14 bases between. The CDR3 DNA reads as TGTGCCAGCAGTTTCAGTGGTGGGGGTAACGAGCAGTACTTC. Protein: CASSFSGGGNEQYF.

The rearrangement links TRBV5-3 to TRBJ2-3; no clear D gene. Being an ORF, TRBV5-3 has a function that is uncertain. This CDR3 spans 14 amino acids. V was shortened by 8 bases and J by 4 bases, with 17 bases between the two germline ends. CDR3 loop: CASAARGDADTQYF. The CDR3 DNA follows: TGTGCCAGCGCTGCCCGTGGGGATGCAGATACGCAGTATTTT.

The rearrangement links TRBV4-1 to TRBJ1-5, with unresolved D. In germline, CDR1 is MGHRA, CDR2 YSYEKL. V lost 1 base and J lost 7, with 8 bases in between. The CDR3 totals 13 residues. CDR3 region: CASSQAPGQPQHF. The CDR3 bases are TGCGCCAGCAGCCAAGCCCCGGGGCAGCCCCAGCATTTT.

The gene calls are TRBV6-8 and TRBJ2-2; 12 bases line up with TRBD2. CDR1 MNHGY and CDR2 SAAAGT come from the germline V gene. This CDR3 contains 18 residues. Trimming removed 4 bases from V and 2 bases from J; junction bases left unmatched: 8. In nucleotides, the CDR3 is TGTGCCAGCAGTTCCATATTGACTAGCGGGGGAAACACCGGGGAGCTGTTTTTT. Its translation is CASSSILTSGGNTGELFF.

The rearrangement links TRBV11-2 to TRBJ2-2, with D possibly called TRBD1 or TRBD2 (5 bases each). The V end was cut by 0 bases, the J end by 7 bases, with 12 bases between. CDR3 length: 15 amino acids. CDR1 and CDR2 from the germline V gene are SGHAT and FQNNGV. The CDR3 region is CASSLEPGASGELFF. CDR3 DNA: TGTGCCAGCAGCTTAGAACCCGGGGCAAGCGGGGAGCTGTTTTTT.

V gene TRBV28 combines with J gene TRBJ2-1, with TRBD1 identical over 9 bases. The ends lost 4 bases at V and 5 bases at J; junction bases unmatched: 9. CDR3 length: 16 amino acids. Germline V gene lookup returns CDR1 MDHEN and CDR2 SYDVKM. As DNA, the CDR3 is TGTGCCAGCAGTTCCCCGCACAGGGGGCCCGACAATGAGCAGTTCTTC. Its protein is CASSSPHRGPDNEQFF.

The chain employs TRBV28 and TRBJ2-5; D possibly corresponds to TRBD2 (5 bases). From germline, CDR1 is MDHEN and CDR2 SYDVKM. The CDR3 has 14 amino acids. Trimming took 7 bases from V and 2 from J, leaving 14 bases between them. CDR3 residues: CASKSSGTQETQYF. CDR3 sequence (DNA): TGTGCCAGCAAATCCAGCGGTACTCAAGAGACCCAGTACTTC.

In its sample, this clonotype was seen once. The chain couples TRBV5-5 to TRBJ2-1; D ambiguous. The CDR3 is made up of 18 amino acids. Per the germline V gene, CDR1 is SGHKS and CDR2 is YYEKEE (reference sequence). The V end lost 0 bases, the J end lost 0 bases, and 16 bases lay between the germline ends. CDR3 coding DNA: TGTGCCAGCAGCTTGGAACCTCGGACCCAGAGCTCCTACAATGAGCAGTTCTTC. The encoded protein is CASSLEPRTQSSYNEQFF.

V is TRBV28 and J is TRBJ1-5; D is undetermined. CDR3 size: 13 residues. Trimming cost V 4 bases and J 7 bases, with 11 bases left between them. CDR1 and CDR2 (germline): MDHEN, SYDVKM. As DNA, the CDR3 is TGTGCCAGCAGTTCTGGGTTTCGGCAGCCCCAGCATTTT. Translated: CASSSGFRQPQHF.

CDR3 DNA: TGTGCCAGCAGTAACAGGGGCTACACTGAAGCTTTCTTT. It encodes CASSNRGYTEAFF. This chain links TRBV6-2 or TRBV6-3 with TRBJ1-1; 7 bases are a match to TRBD1. The CDR3 totals 13 residues. Germline V gives CDR1 MNHEY, CDR2 SVGEGT. Unmatched junction bases numbered 3, after V lost 5 bases and J lost 3 bases.

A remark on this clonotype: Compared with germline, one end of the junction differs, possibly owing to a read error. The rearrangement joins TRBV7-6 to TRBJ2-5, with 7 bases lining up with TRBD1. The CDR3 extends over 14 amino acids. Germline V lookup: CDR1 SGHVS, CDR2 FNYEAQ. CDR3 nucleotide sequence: TGTGCTAGCAGCCCCACAGGGGCGCAAGAGACCCAGTACTTC. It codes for CASSPTGAQETQYF.